Listed here are 23 T cell receptor beta chains from one sample, sequenced in a study of monozygotic twins with inflammatory bowel disease. TCRdb reprocessed the 5' RACE reads and stores each CDR3 protein as one record, lacking DNA. This repertoire comprises 150,000 to 200,000 distinct CDR3 sequences; its ten largest clones make up about 8%. The sample comprised blood. The receptor source for this set is a human donor with ulcerative colitis or Crohn's disease, or a healthy co-twin of an affected twin (not recorded which).

This rearrangement joins TRBV5-1 to TRBJ2-3. In germline, CDR1 is SGHRS, CDR2 YFSETQ. The CDR3 is 13 residues long. This CDR3 reads CASSRDSTDTQYF.

This chain connects TRBV28 to TRBJ1-2; the TCRdb call, TRBD1, lacks DNA for checking. From germline, CDR1 is MDHEN and CDR2 SYDVKM. The CDR3 is 12 residues long. This CDR3 reads CASSLRGGGYTF.

V and J are TRBV20-1 and TRBJ1-6. From germline, CDR1 is DFQATT and CDR2 SNEGSKA (reference sequence). There are 13 residues in the CDR3. CDR3 in amino acids: CSAEVRYNSPLHF.

This chain joins TRBV5-6 and TRBJ1-4; lacking DNA, the TRBD1 call made by TCRdb goes unchecked. This CDR3 is built from 14 residues. Germline loops: CDR1 SGHDT, CDR2 YYEEEE. CDR3 in amino acids: CASSFGTGYEKLFF.

This chain joins TRBV5-1 and TRBJ2-1; TCRdb's assignment of TRBD2 cannot be checked, as there is no DNA. The CDR3 runs to 15 residues. Germline-derived CDR1 and CDR2 are SGHRS and YFSETQ. The CDR3 is CASSLVQGGDNEQFF.

The rearrangement uses TRBV30 and TRBJ2-6. The germline V gene encodes CDR1 GTSNPN and CDR2 SVGIG (reference sequence). The CDR3 is 12 residues long. The CDR3 loop reads CALGSGANVLTF. Variable domain in full (rest from reference TRBV30 and TRBJ2-6): SQTIHQWPATLVQPVGSPLSLECTVEGTSNPNLYWYRQAAGRGLQLLFYSVGIGQISSEVPQNLSASRPQDRQFILSSKKLLLSDSGFYLCALGSGANVLTFGAGSRLTVL.

The rearrangement uses TRBV5-1 and TRBJ2-5; the D call from TCRdb, TRBD1, cannot be confirmed without DNA. The CDR3 has 14 amino acids. CDR1 is SGHRS, CDR2 YFSETQ, per germline. The CDR3 spells CASSLGGPGETQYF.

The rearrangement links TRBV2 to TRBJ2-7; the TCRdb call, TRBD2, lacks DNA for checking. The germline gives CDR1 SNHLY, CDR2 FYNNEI. This CDR3 is built from 15 residues. CDR3 sequence: CASSRNSGGAIEQYF.

The J gene is TRBJ2-7, the V gene TRBV29-1; the TCRdb call, TRBD1, lacks DNA for checking. This CDR3 comprises 16 residues. Germline V gives CDR1 SQVTM, CDR2 ANQGSEA. This CDR3 reads CSVDGRKAGKAYEQYF.

The chain uses TRBV28 and TRBJ2-2; TCRdb names TRBD1, which stays unverified in the absence of DNA. The CDR3 extends over 16 amino acids. In germline, CDR1 is MDHEN, CDR2 SYDVKM. The chain's CDR3 is CASIPMGRANTGELFF.

V and J are TRBV27 and TRBJ2-2; with no DNA, the TCRdb D assignment of TRBD1 cannot be verified. The germline gives CDR1 MNHEY, CDR2 SMNVEV (reference sequence). CDR3 length: 14 residues. The CDR3 region is CASSLRGYTGELFF.

V and J are TRBV3-1 and TRBJ2-1; the D gene TCRdb calls, TRBD2, cannot be checked with no DNA. The CDR3 is 15 amino acids. Per germline, CDR1 LGHDT and CDR2 YNNKEL (reference sequence). CDR3 loop: CASSQPIAGYNEQFF.

The V and J genes are TRBV27 and TRBJ2-1; lacking DNA, the TRBD1 call made by TCRdb goes unchecked. CDR1 is MNHEY, CDR2 SMNVEV, per germline (reference sequence). CDR3 size: 16 residues. This chain's CDR3 is CASINRVPTDYNEQFF.

V and J are TRBV29-1 and TRBJ2-3; TCRdb's D call of TRBD2 is untestable without DNA. This CDR3 is built from 15 residues. Germline CDR1 reads SQVTM; CDR2 reads ANQGSEA. The CDR3 loop is CSVVTLAGTTDTQYF.

This chain uses TRBV29-1 with TRBJ1-1. Per germline, CDR1 SQVTM and CDR2 ANQGSEA. CDR3 size: 12 residues. The CDR3 is CSVEAGYTEAFF.

The CDR3 reads CSARSPLFTDTQYF. V gene TRBV20-1 combines with J gene TRBJ2-3; lacking DNA, the TRBD1 call made by TCRdb goes unchecked. The CDR3 has 14 residues. CDR1 DFQATT and CDR2 SNEGSKA come from the germline V gene (reference sequence).

The V call is TRBV5-5, the J call TRBJ2-3; without DNA, the TCRdb call of TRBD1 cannot be checked. There are 14 residues in the CDR3. In germline, CDR1 is SGHKS, CDR2 YYEKEE (reference sequence). CDR3 in amino acids: CASSYQAGVDTQYF.

The chain couples TRBV29-1 to TRBJ2-3; TCRdb's D call, TRBD1, is unchecked because there is no DNA. Germline V gives CDR1 SQVTM, CDR2 ANQGSEA. The CDR3 totals 12 residues. This chain's CDR3 is CSAGHRGDTQYF.

The gene calls are TRBV27 and TRBJ2-3; TCRdb's D call of TRBD1 is untestable without DNA. This CDR3 contains 16 residues. Germline V CDR1 and CDR2: MNHEY, SMNVEV (reference sequence). The CDR3 reads CASSGQTGASTDTQYF.

The chain uses TRBV12-3 or TRBV12-4 and TRBJ1-5; TCRdb outputs TRBD1, but without DNA this stays unchecked. CDR3 length equals 15 residues. The CDR3 sequence: CASSLTTIDRQPQHF.

This rearrangement joins TRBV6-5 to TRBJ2-2; the D call from TCRdb, TRBD1, cannot be confirmed without DNA. This CDR3 is 19 amino acids long. Germline V gives CDR1 MNHEY, CDR2 SVGAGI. The CDR3 spells CASSSSYGTGNGRSGELFF.

The chain uses TRBV18 and TRBJ1-5. In germline, CDR1 is KGHSH, CDR2 LQKENI. The CDR3 is 18 amino acids. The CDR3 spells CASSPTTDSLGFRQPQHF.

The J gene is TRBJ2-5, the V gene TRBV3-1. Germline V CDR1 and CDR2: LGHDT, YNNKEL (reference sequence). CDR3 size: 15 residues. CDR3: CASSQDPSRVETQYF.